These 15 T cell receptor beta chains came from one sample sequenced in a study of T-cell memory formation after mild COVID-19. From the 5' RACE reads, TCRdb called clonotypes with MiXCR, one entry per CDR3 protein. The sample shows hundreds of thousands of distinct CDR3 sequences, under 20% of them seen only once. Material for sequencing was PBMCs or a T cell subset sorted from them (not recorded which). The source is an adult woman who had mild COVID-19 (a few samples of this study predate the infection). Cell type and time point are not known.

This chain connects TRBV18 to TRBJ1-1; possibly TRBD1 for D (6 bases). The ends were cut back, 4 bases at V and 1 base at J, with 10 bases in the middle. Germline V gives CDR1 KGHSH, CDR2 LQKENI. This CDR3 spans 14 amino acids. The CDR3 DNA follows: TGTGCCAGCTCACAGCAGGGGACGAACACTGAAGCTTTCTTT. It is translated as CASSQQGTNTEAFF.

V usage is TRBV10-3 and J usage is TRBJ2-3; D is perhaps TRBD2 (6 bases). The CDR3 is 16 amino acids. In germline, CDR1 is ENHRY, CDR2 SYGVKD. The V end was cut by 6 bases, the J end by 3 bases, with 19 bases between. The chain's CDR3 is CAIRDSGLAGTDTQYF. CDR3 sequence (DNA): TGTGCCATCAGGGACTCAGGGTTGGCGGGGACAGATACGCAGTATTTT.

This clonotype was picked up a small number of times. This chain uses TRBV3-1 with TRBJ2-3; D is undetermined. Trimming shortened V by 4 bases and J by 2 bases, and 25 bases separated the two germline ends. CDR3 length equals 19 residues. Germline V lookup: CDR1 LGHDT, CDR2 YNNKEL (reference sequence). CDR3 sequence reads: CASSPLLKSTPSATDTQYF. The CDR3, as DNA: TGTGCCAGCAGCCCCCTTCTGAAATCAACCCCTTCGGCCACAGATACGCAGTATTTT.

V gene TRBV27 combines with J gene TRBJ1-6, with D possibly being TRBD1 (6 bases). The V gene's germline CDR1 is MNHEY and CDR2 SMNVEV (reference sequence). V dropped 5 bases and J dropped 9 bases, with 11 bases sitting between them. This CDR3 contains 13 residues. CDR3 sequence reads: CASSRNRASPLHF. Written as DNA, the CDR3 is TGTGCCAGCAGTCGCAACAGGGCTTCACCCCTCCACTTT.

This clonotype appeared a few times. V is TRBV20-1 and J is TRBJ2-3; tentatively, D is TRBD1 or TRBD2 (6 bases each). Germline assignment: CDR1 DFQATT and CDR2 SNEGSKA (reference sequence). This CDR3 spans 15 amino acids. V lost 6 bases and J lost 6, with 22 bases in between. The CDR3 sequence: CSARFGGLSFDTQYF. The CDR3 DNA is TGCAGTGCCAGATTCGGGGGCCTCTCGTTTGATACGCAGTATTTT.

The chain employs TRBV7-9 and TRBJ2-1; D gene unclear. Trimming shortened V by 4 bases and J by 5 bases, and 18 bases separated the two germline ends. The CDR3 is 16 amino acids. The V gene's germline CDR1 is SEHNR and CDR2 FQNEAQ (reference sequence). DNA for the CDR3: TGTGCCAGCAGCTCTCTCGCTGAAGCGCTGAACAATGAGCAGTTCTTC. Protein sequence: CASSSLAEALNNEQFF.

This chain joins TRBV9 and TRBJ2-3; possible D gene TRBD2, 5 bases. Germline V gene lookup returns CDR1 SGDLS and CDR2 YYNGEE. The length of the CDR3 is 13 residues. V lost 5 bases to trimming and J lost 5 bases, with 12 bases between them. CDR3 residues: CASSAGWVDTQYF. CDR3 DNA: TGTGCCAGCAGTGCGGGCTGGGTAGATACGCAGTATTTT.

This clonotype was recorded at least ten times. This sequence joins TRBV27 and TRBJ2-1; D remains ambiguous. With 8 bases removed from V and 5 bases from J, the gap between germline ends came to 16 bases. Germline assignment: CDR1 MNHEY and CDR2 SMNVEV (reference sequence). This CDR3 spans 14 amino acids. The CDR3 region is CASGYGDGNNEQFF. CDR3 bases: TGTGCCAGCGGATACGGTGACGGAAACAATGAGCAGTTCTTC.

This chain links TRBV12-3 or TRBV12-4 with TRBJ1-2, with D perhaps TRBD1 (6 bases). The CDR3 length is 14 residues. V was trimmed by 6 bases and J by 7 bases, leaving 18 bases between them. The CDR3 coding sequence is TGTGCCAGCAGCCAGAGACAGGCTGGGAGTGGCTACACCTTC. Translation: CASSQRQAGSGYTF.

J is TRBJ1-1 and V is TRBV29-1; D is undetermined. Trimming stripped 6 bases from V and 1 base from J, with 12 bases between. Germline-derived CDR1 and CDR2 are SQVTM and ANQGSEA. This CDR3 region has 13 residues. CDR3 sequence: CSVLVERNTEAFF. In DNA form, the CDR3 reads TGCAGCGTCCTCGTAGAGCGGAACACTGAAGCTTTCTTT.

The rearrangement uses TRBV5-6 and TRBJ2-7; D is uncertain. Trimming stripped 2 bases from V and 2 bases from J, with 8 bases between. The CDR3 contains 13 residues. The V gene's germline CDR1 is SGHDT and CDR2 YYEEEE. CDR3 DNA: TGTGCCAGCAGCTTCGATCAGACCTACGAGCAGTACTTC. Encoded protein: CASSFDQTYEQYF.

The CDR3 coding sequence is TGTGCCAGCAGCTTAGCCCCGGCTAGCGGGCTAAAGCTTACGCAGTATTTT. Residues: CASSLAPASGLKLTQYF. The chain is built from TRBV11-3 and TRBJ2-3, with TRBD2 identical over 8 bases. The CDR3 consists of 17 residues. Germline CDR1 reads SGHNT; CDR2 reads YENEEA. V shed 1 base and J 8 bases; nucleotides not matched to a gene: 14.

Ten or more counts support this clonotype. This chain uses TRBV7-2 with TRBJ1-4; D is possibly TRBD1 (5 bases). This CDR3 has 16 amino acids. The germline V gene has CDR1 SGHTA and CDR2 FQGNSA. Trimming pared 5 bases from V and 11 bases from J, leaving 24 bases between. CDR3 protein: CASSRTTGAPEGKLFF. CDR3 DNA sequence: TGTGCCAGCAGCCGCACCACCGGGGCCCCGGAGGGGAAACTGTTTTTT.

The V call is TRBV6-5, the J call TRBJ1-1; 10 bases match TRBD1. Germline V gene lookup returns CDR1 MNHEY and CDR2 SVGAGI. V trimming: 4 bases; J trimming: 6 bases; junction bases outside the gene matches: 8. The CDR3 has 15 residues. CDR3 protein: CASSWAGTGESEAFF. Written as DNA, the CDR3 is TGTGCCAGCAGTTGGGCCGGGACAGGGGAGTCTGAAGCTTTCTTT.

The rearrangement uses TRBV29-1 and TRBJ2-3; D might be TRBD1 (5 bases). The CDR3 consists of 13 residues. Per germline, CDR1 SQVTM and CDR2 ANQGSEA. V lost 8 bases to trimming and J lost 0 bases, with 12 bases between them. The DNA of the CDR3 is TGCAGCCTGTCGACAGAAAGCACAGATACGCAGTATTTT. It translates to CSLSTESTDTQYF.